This TCR beta chain was obtained from a study of radiotherapy plus CTLA-4 blockade in lung cancer. Background on the study: Patients showed objective responses in roughly 19% of cases and disease control in under 35%.

Whole-study findings and limits: TCR clones originating in tumors grew in number in blood after radiotherapy plus ipilimumab. Among reported predictors of response, early blood T cell clone dynamics with interferon-beta performed best.

Points on this clone: Its antigen is not identified.

This table comes from immunoSEQ multiplex PCR, and its TCRdb copy is limited to in-frame clones, with some not included. The table includes around 50,000 clones, about 86% detected once. The study treated chemo-refractory metastatic non-small-cell lung cancer patients with focal radiation plus ipilimumab CTLA-4 blockade. Germline V gene sequence: CDR1 MGHRA, CDR2 YSYEKL. Losses at the gene ends were 8 bases for V and 5 bases for J; bases not matched to a gene: 8. CDR3 length: 14 residues. Sequencing used peripheral blood, obtained from a patient treated with radiotherapy plus ipilimumab. This sequence joins TRBV4-1 and TRBJ1-2; TRBD1 matches at 10 bases. This TCR came from a human donor with non-small cell lung cancer that progressed on radiotherapy plus ipilimumab. Some clones in this sample may be carry-over from other donors' samples. CDR3 in DNA: TGCGCCAGCGGACGGGACAGGGGATCGTATGGCTACACCTTC. Protein: CASGRDRGSYGYTF.